This T cell receptor beta chain is drawn from a study of PD-L1 blockade in urothelial cancer. This clone was seen only a few times. The sample's time point: peripheral blood 6 weeks after treatment start. Repertoires were generated with immunoSEQ multiplex PCR, while TCRdb's copy carries only in-frame clones and drops some. The table has about 66,000 clones, around nine tenths seen once. This CDR3 region has 14 residues. V lost 7 bases to trimming and J lost 5 bases; unmatched junction nucleotides: 11. Looked up from germline, CDR1 is SGHRS and CDR2 is YFSETQ. This receptor was taken from a man between 60 and 75 years old with urothelial cancer. The chain joins TRBV5-1 to TRBJ1-1; TRBD1 matches at 7 bases. Sequencing used PBMCs, obtained around atezolizumab (anti-PD-L1) treatment. The CDR3 loop reads CASVLDRAGTEAFF. As DNA, the CDR3 is TGCGCCAGCGTCCTAGACAGGGCGGGGACTGAAGCTTTCTTT.